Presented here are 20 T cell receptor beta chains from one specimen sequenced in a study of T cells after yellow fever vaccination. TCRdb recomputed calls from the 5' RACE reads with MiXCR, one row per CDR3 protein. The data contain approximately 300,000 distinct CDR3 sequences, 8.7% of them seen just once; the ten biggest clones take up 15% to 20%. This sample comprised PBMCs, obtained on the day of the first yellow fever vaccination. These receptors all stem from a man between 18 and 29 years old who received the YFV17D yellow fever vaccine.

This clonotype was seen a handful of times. CDR3 bases: TGCAGCGCTGACGGGCTAGCGGGGGGCCCGAGCTCCTACAATGAGCAGTTCTTC. Residues: CSADGLAGGPSSYNEQFF. The chain carries TRBV29-1 and TRBJ2-1, with 11 bases fitting TRBD2. The CDR3 spans 18 residues. CDR1 and CDR2 (germline): SQVTM, ANQGSEA. The V segment lost 7 bases and the J segment 0 bases; nucleotides outside the gene matches: 14.

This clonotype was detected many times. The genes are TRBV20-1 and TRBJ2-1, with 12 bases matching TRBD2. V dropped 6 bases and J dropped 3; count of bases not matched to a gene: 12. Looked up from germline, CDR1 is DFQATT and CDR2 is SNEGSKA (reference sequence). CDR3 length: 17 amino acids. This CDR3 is CSAPGTSGSTYYNEQFF. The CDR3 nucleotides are TGCAGTGCCCCAGGGACTAGCGGGTCCACCTACTACAATGAGCAGTTCTTC.

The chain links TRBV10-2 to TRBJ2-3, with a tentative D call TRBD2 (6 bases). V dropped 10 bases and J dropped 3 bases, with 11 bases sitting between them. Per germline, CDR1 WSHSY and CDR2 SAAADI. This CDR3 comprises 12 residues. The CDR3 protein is CATRLGTDTQYF. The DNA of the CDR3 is TGCGCCACCAGACTAGGAACAGATACGCAGTATTTT.

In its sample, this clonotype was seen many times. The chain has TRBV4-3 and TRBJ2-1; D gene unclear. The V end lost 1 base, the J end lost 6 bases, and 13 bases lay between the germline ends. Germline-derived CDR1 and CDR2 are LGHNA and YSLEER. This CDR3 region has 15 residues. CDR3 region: CASSQVSKPLNEQFF. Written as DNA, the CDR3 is TGCGCCAGCAGCCAAGTTTCTAAACCTCTCAATGAGCAGTTCTTC.

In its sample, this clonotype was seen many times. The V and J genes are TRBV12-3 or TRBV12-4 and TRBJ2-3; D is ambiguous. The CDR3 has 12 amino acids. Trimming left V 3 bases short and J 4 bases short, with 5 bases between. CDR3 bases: TGTGCCAGCAGTTTGTATCCAGATACGCAGTATTTT. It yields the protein CASSLYPDTQYF.

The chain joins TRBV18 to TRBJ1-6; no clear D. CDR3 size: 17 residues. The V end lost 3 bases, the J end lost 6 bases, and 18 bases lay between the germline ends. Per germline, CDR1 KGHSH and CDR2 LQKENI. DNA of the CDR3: TGTGCCAGCTCACCTCAAGACCGCAAAGGCAGTAATTCACCCCTCCACTTT. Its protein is CASSPQDRKGSNSPLHF.

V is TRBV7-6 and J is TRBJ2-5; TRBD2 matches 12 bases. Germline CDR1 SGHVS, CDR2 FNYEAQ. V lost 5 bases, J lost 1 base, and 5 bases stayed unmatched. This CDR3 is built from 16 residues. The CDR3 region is CASSTRLAGAQETQYF. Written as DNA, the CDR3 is TGTGCCAGCAGCACCCGACTAGCGGGGGCCCAAGAGACCCAGTACTTC.

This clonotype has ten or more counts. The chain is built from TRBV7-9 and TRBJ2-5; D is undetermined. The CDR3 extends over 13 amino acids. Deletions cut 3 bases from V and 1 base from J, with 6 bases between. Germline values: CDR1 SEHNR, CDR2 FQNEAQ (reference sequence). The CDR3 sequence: CASSFFSQETQYF. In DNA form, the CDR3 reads TGTGCCAGCAGCTTTTTCAGCCAAGAGACCCAGTACTTC.

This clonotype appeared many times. CDR3 in DNA: TGCGCCAGCAGCCCCCGGCGCCCCGAGAGGAGCACAGATACGCAGTATTTT. Translation: CASSPRRPERSTDTQYF. The chain couples TRBV5-1 to TRBJ2-3, with D unclear. The V gene's germline CDR1 is SGHRS and CDR2 YFSETQ. This CDR3 region has 17 residues. Trimming took 4 bases from V and 0 from J, leaving 18 bases between them.

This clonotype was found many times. The CDR3 is CASSRPATGGNQPQHF. CDR3 coding DNA: TGTGCCAGCAGCCGGCCCGCGACAGGGGGCAATCAGCCCCAGCATTTT. The V call is TRBV6-2 or TRBV6-3, the J call TRBJ1-5, with TRBD1 matching 8 bases. V was clipped by 6 bases and J by 2 bases; unmatched bases: 9. This CDR3 comprises 16 residues. Per the germline V gene, CDR1 is MNHEY and CDR2 is SVGEGT.

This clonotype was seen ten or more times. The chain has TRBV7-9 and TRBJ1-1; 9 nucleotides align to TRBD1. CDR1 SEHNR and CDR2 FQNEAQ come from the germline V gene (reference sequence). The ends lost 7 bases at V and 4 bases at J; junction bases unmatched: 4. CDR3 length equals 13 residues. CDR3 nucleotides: TGTGCCAGCACCCTGACAGGGGGCACTGAAGCTTTCTTT. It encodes CASTLTGGTEAFF.

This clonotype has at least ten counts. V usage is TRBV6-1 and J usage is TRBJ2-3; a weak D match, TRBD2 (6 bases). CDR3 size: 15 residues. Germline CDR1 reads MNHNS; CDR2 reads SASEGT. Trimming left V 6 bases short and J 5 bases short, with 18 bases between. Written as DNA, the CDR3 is TGTGCCAGCAGGCCGACCGGGACTGGGGGAGATACGCAGTATTTT. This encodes CASRPTGTGGDTQYF.

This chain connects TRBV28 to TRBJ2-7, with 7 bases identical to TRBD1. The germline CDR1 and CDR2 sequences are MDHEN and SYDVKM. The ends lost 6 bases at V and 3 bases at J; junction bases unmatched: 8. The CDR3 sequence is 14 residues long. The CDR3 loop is CASSEHRDSYEQYV. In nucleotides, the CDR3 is TGTGCCAGCAGCGAACACCGGGACAGCTACGAGCAGTACGTC.

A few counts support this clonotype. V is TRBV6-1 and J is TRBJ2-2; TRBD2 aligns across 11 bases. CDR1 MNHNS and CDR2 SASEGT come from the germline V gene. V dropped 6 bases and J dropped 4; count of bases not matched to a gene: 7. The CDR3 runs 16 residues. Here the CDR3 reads CASSLLLAGGTGELFF. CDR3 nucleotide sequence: TGTGCCAGCAGCCTACTTCTAGCGGGGGGCACCGGGGAGCTGTTTTTT.

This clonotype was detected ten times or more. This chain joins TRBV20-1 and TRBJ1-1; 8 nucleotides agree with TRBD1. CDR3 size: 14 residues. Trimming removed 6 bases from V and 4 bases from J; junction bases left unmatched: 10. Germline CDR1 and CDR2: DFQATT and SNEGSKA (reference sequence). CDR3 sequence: CSASGQGRSTEAFF. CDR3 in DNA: TGCAGTGCGAGCGGACAGGGAAGGAGCACTGAAGCTTTCTTT.

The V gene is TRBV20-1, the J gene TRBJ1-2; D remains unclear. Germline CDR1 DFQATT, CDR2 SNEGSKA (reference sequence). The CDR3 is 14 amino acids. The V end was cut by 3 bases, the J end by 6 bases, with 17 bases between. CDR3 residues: CSARARGTLDGYTF. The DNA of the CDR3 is TGCAGTGCTAGGGCCAGAGGAACTTTGGATGGCTACACCTTC.

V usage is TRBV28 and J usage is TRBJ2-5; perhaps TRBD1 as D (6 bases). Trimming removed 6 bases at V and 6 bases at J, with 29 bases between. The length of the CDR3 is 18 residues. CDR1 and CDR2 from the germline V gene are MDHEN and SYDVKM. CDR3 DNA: TGTGCCAGCAGCCACCTCTCTCACTACAGGGCGCCTGGGAAGACCCAGTACTTC. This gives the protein CASSHLSHYRAPGKTQYF.

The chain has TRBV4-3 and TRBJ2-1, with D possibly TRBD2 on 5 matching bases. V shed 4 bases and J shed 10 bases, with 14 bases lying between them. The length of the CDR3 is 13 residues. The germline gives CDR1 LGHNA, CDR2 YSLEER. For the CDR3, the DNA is TGCGCCAGCAGCCGCCACGGGGAAGGGGAGCAGTTCTTC. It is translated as CASSRHGEGEQFF.

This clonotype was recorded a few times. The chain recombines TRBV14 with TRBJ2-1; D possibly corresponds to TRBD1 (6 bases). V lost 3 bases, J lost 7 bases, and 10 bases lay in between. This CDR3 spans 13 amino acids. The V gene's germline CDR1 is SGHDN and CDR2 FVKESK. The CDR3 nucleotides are TGTGCCAGCAGCCAGGGGGCATGGAATGAGCAGTTCTTC. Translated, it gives CASSQGAWNEQFF.

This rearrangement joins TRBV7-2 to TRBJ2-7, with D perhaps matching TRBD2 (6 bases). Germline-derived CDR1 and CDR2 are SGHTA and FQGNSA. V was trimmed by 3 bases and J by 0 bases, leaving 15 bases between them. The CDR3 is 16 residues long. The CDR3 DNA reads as TGTGCCAGCAGCTTTGTAGGAGGGGTGATCTCCTACGAGCAGTACTTC. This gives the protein CASSFVGGVISYEQYF. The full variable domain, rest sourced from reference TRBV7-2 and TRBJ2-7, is GAGVSQSPSNKVTEKGKDVELRCDPISGHTALYWYRQSLGQGLEFLIYFQGNSAPDKSGLPSDRFSAERTGGSVSTLTIQRTQQEDSAVYLCASSFVGGVISYEQYFGPGTRLTVT.